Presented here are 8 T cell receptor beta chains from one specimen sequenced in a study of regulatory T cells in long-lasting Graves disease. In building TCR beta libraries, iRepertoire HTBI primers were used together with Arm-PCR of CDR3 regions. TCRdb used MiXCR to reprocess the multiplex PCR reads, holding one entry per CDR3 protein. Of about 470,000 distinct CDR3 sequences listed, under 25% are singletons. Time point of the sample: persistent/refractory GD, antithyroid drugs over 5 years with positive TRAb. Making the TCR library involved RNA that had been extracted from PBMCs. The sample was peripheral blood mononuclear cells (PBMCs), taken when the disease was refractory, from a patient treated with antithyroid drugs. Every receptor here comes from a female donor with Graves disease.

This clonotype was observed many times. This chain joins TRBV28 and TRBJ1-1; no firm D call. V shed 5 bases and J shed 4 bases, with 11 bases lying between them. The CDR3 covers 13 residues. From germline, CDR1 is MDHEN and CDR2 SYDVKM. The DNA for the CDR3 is TGTGCCAGCAGTCCTCAGAAACCCACTGAAGCTTTCTTT. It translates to CASSPQKPTEAFF.

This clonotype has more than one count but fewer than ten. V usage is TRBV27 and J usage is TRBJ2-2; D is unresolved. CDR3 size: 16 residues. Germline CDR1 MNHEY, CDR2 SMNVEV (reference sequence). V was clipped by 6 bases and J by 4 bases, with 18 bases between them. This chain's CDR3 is CASRAGAPFSTGELFF. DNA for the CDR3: TGTGCCAGCAGAGCCGGTGCCCCTTTCTCCACCGGGGAGCTGTTTTTT.

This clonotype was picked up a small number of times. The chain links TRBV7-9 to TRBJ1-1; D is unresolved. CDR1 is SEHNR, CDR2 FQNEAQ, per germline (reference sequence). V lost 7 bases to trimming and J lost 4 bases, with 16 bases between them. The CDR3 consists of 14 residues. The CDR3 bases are TGTGCCAGCACCTGGGGAGTTCTAGGCACTGAAGCTTTCTTT. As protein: CASTWGVLGTEAFF.

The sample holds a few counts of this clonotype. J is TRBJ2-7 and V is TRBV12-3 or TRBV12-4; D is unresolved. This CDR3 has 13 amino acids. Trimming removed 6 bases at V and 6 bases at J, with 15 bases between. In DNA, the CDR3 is TGTGCCAGCAGCCTCGTGGCCTCGGGCGAGCAGTACTTC. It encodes CASSLVASGEQYF.

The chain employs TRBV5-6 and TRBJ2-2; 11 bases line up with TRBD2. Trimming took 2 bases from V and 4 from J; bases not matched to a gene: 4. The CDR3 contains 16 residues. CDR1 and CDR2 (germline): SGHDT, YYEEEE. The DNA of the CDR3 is TGTGCCAGCAGCTTTCGGACTAGCGGGTCCACCGGGGAGCTGTTTTTT. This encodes CASSFRTSGSTGELFF.

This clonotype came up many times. Here the CDR3 DNA reads TGTGCCAGCAGCCCCCTACGCACACGGAGTGACGCCATATATTTT. Its protein is CASSPLRTRSDAIYF. The chain employs TRBV11-2 and TRBJ1-3; no clear D gene. Trimming took 5 bases from V and 11 from J, leaving 22 bases between them. Germline V gene data show CDR1 as SGHAT and CDR2 as FQNNGV. The CDR3 totals 15 residues.

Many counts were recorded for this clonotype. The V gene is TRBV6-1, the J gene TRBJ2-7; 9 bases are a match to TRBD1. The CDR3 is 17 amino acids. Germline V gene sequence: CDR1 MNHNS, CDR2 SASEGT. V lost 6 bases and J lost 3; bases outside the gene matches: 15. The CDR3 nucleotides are TGTGCCAGCAGGAGTAGACCATGGGGACAGGGCATCTACGAGCAGTACTTC. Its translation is CASRSRPWGQGIYEQYF.

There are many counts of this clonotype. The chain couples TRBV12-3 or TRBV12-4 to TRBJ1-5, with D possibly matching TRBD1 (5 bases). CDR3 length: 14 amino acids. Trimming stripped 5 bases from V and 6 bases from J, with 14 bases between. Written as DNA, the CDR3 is TGTGCCAGCAGTGTTCGTGCAGGGTTTCAGCCCCAGCATTTT. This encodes CASSVRAGFQPQHF.